The source of this TCR beta chain is a study of blood T cell dynamics during melanoma immunotherapy. The V segment lost 5 bases and the J segment 8 bases; nucleotides outside the gene matches: 9. This CDR3 region has 14 residues. The germline gives CDR1 SGHAT, CDR2 FQNNGV. Regarding time point: week 3, after first cycle of checkpoint inhibitor. Libraries were prepared by immunoSEQ multiplex PCR; TCRdb keeps only in-frame clonotypes and omits some of them. The sample has about 11,000 clones; 80% are singletons. The rearrangement joins TRBV11-2 to TRBJ1-1, with TRBD1 matching over 9 bases. The specimen was blood, collected from a patient treated with checkpoint blockade. The clonotype was recovered from a human donor with melanoma. This chain's CDR3 is CASSQVTGGSEAFF. The CDR3 DNA reads TGTGCCAGCAGCCAAGTGACAGGGGGTAGCGAAGCTTTCTTT.